The 20 T cell receptor beta chains given below trace back to one sample, sequenced in a study of T cell changes during pregnancy in multiple sclerosis. Profiling relied on immunoSEQ multiplex PCR, and the TCRdb table lists in-frame clones only, not all of them. The sample lists roughly 100,000 clones; almost 95% were seen once. This specimen consisted of peripheral blood, obtained after pregnancy. These receptor sequences come from a female donor with multiple sclerosis, enrolled in a pregnancy study.

The chain is built from TRBV4-2 and TRBJ2-5; TRBD2 aligns across 10 bases. This CDR3 contains 15 residues. Losses at the gene ends were 2 bases for V and 5 bases for J; bases not matched to a gene: 5. CDR1 and CDR2 from the germline V gene are LGHNA and YNFKEQ. In DNA form, the CDR3 reads TGTGCCAGCAGCCAACAGCGGGGGGGCTCGGAGACCCAGTACTTC. Encoded protein: CASSQQRGGSETQYF.

This chain links TRBV7-9 with TRBJ2-1; the D gene is possibly TRBD1 (5 bases). This CDR3 spans 17 amino acids. Trimming left V 3 bases short and J 4 bases short, with 19 bases between. Germline-derived CDR1 and CDR2 are SEHNR and FQNEAQ (reference sequence). The CDR3 loop reads CASSLPRRQSPYNEQFF. The CDR3 nucleotides read TGTGCCAGCAGCTTGCCTCGTAGACAGTCCCCATACAATGAGCAGTTCTTC.

This CDR3 is CASSFGGALTYEQYF. CDR3 DNA sequence: TGTGCCAGCAGTTTTGGGGGGGCGCTTACCTACGAGCAGTACTTC. The rearrangement uses TRBV28 and TRBJ2-7; a weak D match, TRBD2 (7 bases). Germline V gene sequence: CDR1 MDHEN, CDR2 SYDVKM. The CDR3 runs to 15 residues. The V end was cut by 3 bases, the J end by 2 bases, with 14 bases between.

The chain joins TRBV27 to TRBJ2-6; D uncertain. V lost 5 bases to trimming and J lost 0 bases, with 14 bases between them. This CDR3 has 17 amino acids. Germline CDR1 MNHEY, CDR2 SMNVEV (reference sequence). In DNA form, the CDR3 reads TGTGCCAGCAGTCCAGAAGACTGGATCTCTGGGGCCAACGTCCTGACTTTC. This codes for CASSPEDWISGANVLTF.

This clone was detected once. CDR3 in DNA: TGTGCCAGCAGCCCGTGGGGGCCAGGGGACACTGAAGCTTTCTTT. Its protein product is CASSPWGPGDTEAFF. The chain uses TRBV7-8 and TRBJ1-1, with D maybe TRBD1 (6 bases). This CDR3 spans 15 amino acids. The germline V gene has CDR1 SGHVS and CDR2 FQNEAQ. V gave up 5 bases and J gave up 3 bases, with 16 bases separating them. Supplemented by reference TRBV7-8 and TRBJ1-1, the full variable domain reads GAGVSQSPRYKVAKRGQDVALRCDPISGHVSLFWYQQALGQGPEFLTYFQNEAQLDKSGLPSDRFFAERPEGSVSTLKIQRTQQEDSAVYLCASSPWGPGDTEAFFGQGTRLTVV.

J is TRBJ2-6 and V is TRBV7-3; no firm D call. Looked up from germline, CDR1 is SGHTA and CDR2 is FQGTGA. V shed 5 bases and J shed 0 bases, with 5 bases lying between them. This CDR3 comprises 14 residues. The CDR3, as DNA: TGTGCCAGCAGCCAGAACTCTGGGGCCAACGTCCTGACTTTC. Translated: CASSQNSGANVLTF.

The genes are TRBV4-1 and TRBJ2-1; a weak D match, TRBD1 (6 bases). This CDR3 has 16 residues. Between the trimmed V and J ends, which lost 1 base and 9 bases, there was a span of 19 bases. Germline loops: CDR1 MGHRA, CDR2 YSYEKL. The chain's CDR3 is CASSQAHNLKGGEQFF. The CDR3 region has the DNA TGCGCCAGCAGCCAAGCACACAACCTCAAAGGGGGTGAGCAGTTCTTC.

The chain joins TRBV6-6 to TRBJ2-2; 10 nucleotides align to TRBD2. This CDR3 is built from 16 residues. V gave up 5 bases and J gave up 6 bases; unmatched junction bases: 9. Germline V gene sequence: CDR1 MNHNY, CDR2 SVGAGI (reference sequence). CDR3 nucleotides: TGTGCCAGCAGTCCTCGACTAGCGGGCCGTTCCGGGGAGCTGTTTTTT. Translated: CASSPRLAGRSGELFF.

The sample holds one count of this clone. The rearrangement joins TRBV11-1 to TRBJ2-7, with D possibly TRBD2 on 6 matching bases. This CDR3 has 17 amino acids. V was cut by 6 bases and J by 0 bases, with 21 bases left in between. The germline V gene has CDR1 SGHAT and CDR2 FQDESV (reference sequence). As DNA, the CDR3 is TGTGCCAGCAGTCCCCGACGGAGGGATTCGAGCTCCTACGAGCAGTACTTC. It translates to CASSPRRRDSSSYEQYF.

The chain links TRBV6-4 to TRBJ2-3; D possibly corresponds to TRBD1 (5 bases). This CDR3 spans 15 amino acids. Trimming removed 2 bases at V and 0 bases at J, with 9 bases between. Germline V lookup: CDR1 MRHNA, CDR2 SNTAGT. The CDR3 bases are TGTGCCAGCAGTGACCAGGGAACTAGCACAGATACGCAGTATTTT. The encoded protein is CASSDQGTSTDTQYF.

V and J are TRBV5-1 and TRBJ2-3; 9 nucleotides align to TRBD1. After removal of 1 base from V and 0 bases from J, the junction contained 9 bases not matched to a gene. The germline gives CDR1 SGHRS, CDR2 YFSETQ. CDR3 length equals 18 residues. This chain's CDR3 is CASSLPLRQGVSTDTQYF. DNA for the CDR3: TGCGCCAGCAGCTTGCCCCTTAGACAGGGGGTTAGCACAGATACGCAGTATTTT.

This chain uses TRBV4-3 with TRBJ1-5; D gene unclear. CDR3 length: 15 residues. Germline V gene lookup returns CDR1 LGHNA and CDR2 YSLEER. Trimming cost V 0 bases and J 3 bases, with 9 bases left between them. The CDR3 spells CASSQDKTPNQPQHF. CDR3 DNA: TGCGCCAGCAGCCAAGACAAAACACCCAATCAGCCCCAGCATTTT.

CDR3 protein: CASSSQGNYGYTF. Written as DNA, the CDR3 is TGTGCCAGCTCATCGCAGGGGAACTATGGCTACACCTTC. This chain connects TRBV18 to TRBJ1-2; tentatively, D is TRBD1 (6 bases). The length of the CDR3 is 13 residues. CDR1 and CDR2 (germline): KGHSH, LQKENI. Trimming removed 5 bases at V and 2 bases at J, with 9 bases between.

The chain has TRBV5-1 and TRBJ2-2; D perhaps matches TRBD1 (6 bases). CDR1 is SGHRS and CDR2 is YFSETQ in the germline V gene. CDR3 size: 15 residues. V was clipped by 4 bases and J by 6 bases, with 16 bases between them. CDR3 protein: CASSVTTGFAGELFF. The CDR3 bases are TGCGCCAGCAGCGTTACAACAGGGTTCGCCGGGGAGCTGTTTTTT.

This clone was found once. The chain recombines TRBV27 with TRBJ2-3; 8 bases are a match to TRBD2. With V trimmed by 4 bases and J by 0 bases, 12 bases remained unmatched. The germline V gene encodes CDR1 MNHEY and CDR2 SMNVEV (reference sequence). The CDR3 spans 18 residues. CDR3 in DNA: TGTGCCAGCAGTTCGCCTCCGGGGGGGCTGACGAGCACAGATACGCAGTATTTT. The encoded protein is CASSSPPGGLTSTDTQYF.

The chain recombines TRBV10-3 with TRBJ1-2, with a possible D match to TRBD1 (6 bases). Germline-derived CDR1 and CDR2 are ENHRY and SYGVKD. Trimming left V 5 bases short and J 3 bases short, with 10 bases between. The CDR3 consists of 13 residues. CDR3: CAISTQGDYGYTF. The CDR3 region has the DNA TGTGCCATCAGTACACAGGGTGACTATGGCTACACCTTC.

With regard to this clone: The same CDR3 can be traced to other DNA sequences in this sample. The J gene is TRBJ2-5, the V gene TRBV18; D possibly corresponds to TRBD1 (6 bases). The germline gives CDR1 KGHSH, CDR2 LQKENI. The CDR3 sequence is 13 residues long. With 6 bases removed from V and 0 bases from J, the gap between germline ends came to 8 bases. The CDR3 coding sequence is TGTGCCAGCTCTAGGACAGACCAAGAGACCCAGTACTTC. It encodes CASSRTDQETQYF.

The V gene is TRBV18, the J gene TRBJ2-3; 7 nucleotides match TRBD1. The length of the CDR3 is 16 residues. V was clipped by 1 base and J by 4 bases; unmatched bases: 8. Germline V gene lookup returns CDR1 KGHSH and CDR2 LQKENI. CDR3 bases: TGTGCCAGCTCACCACAGGGGGCGCTTGTGTCAGATACGCAGTATTTT. Protein sequence: CASSPQGALVSDTQYF.

The chain uses TRBV7-7 and TRBJ2-2; the match to TRBD2 covers 14 bases. The CDR3 spans 18 residues. V was pared by 5 bases and J by 0 bases, with 5 bases of the junction left unmatched. Germline assignment: CDR1 SSHAT and CDR2 FNYEAQ (reference sequence). This chain's CDR3 is CASSPLTSGRANTGELFF. Written as DNA, the CDR3 is TGTGCCAGCAGCCCTCTGACTAGCGGGAGGGCGAACACCGGGGAGCTGTTTTTT. Full variable domain (rest looked up from reference TRBV7-7 and TRBJ2-2): GAGVSQSPRYKVTKRGQDVTLRCDPISSHATLYWYQQALGQGPEFLTYFNYEAQPDKSGLPSDRFSAERPEGSISTLTIQRTEQRDSAMYRCASSPLTSGRANTGELFFGEGSRLTVL.

The chain links TRBV19 to TRBJ2-2, with 10 bases lining up with TRBD1. The CDR3 contains 15 residues. CDR1 LNHDA and CDR2 SQIVND come from the germline V gene (reference sequence). J gave up 4 bases and V 5 bases, and 4 bases lay outside the gene matches. CDR3 nucleotides: TGTGCCAGTAGTTCGACAGGGGGCAGCACCGGGGAGCTGTTTTTT. Translation: CASSSTGGSTGELFF.